This TCR beta chain was recorded in a study of blood T cell repertoires in COVID-19. About the research overall: Sources were T cells, B-cell-depleted T cells, or PBMCs; the material itself was cDNA or gDNA.

Germline trimming cut 1 base from V and 4 bases from J; bases unmatched to any gene: 5. Germline CDR1 and CDR2: SGHVS and FNYEAQ. The CDR3 has 15 residues. Original analysis: Estimates of nucleated cell counts were drawn from the amplification of reference gene primers. TCRdb's table, derived via immunoSEQ multiplex PCR, lists solely in-frame clones and lacks some. V, J and clone size derive from that table, while D and trimming were established from the DNA sequence. The table records 160,000 or so clones, 88% of them present only once. Resolution of symptoms, clearance, or two negative PCRs was present in recovered Cohort 3 donors.

The chain is built from TRBV7-6 and TRBJ1-2; 8 nucleotides agree with TRBD1. The clonotype originates from a woman aged 45-65 years who had recovered from COVID-19. Sequencing was carried out using PBMCs or T cells enriched from blood (not recorded which). In DNA form, the CDR3 reads TGTGCCAGCAGCTTAGGGGCAGGGGGCATCTATGGCTACACCTTC. Encoded protein: CASSLGAGGIYGYTF.